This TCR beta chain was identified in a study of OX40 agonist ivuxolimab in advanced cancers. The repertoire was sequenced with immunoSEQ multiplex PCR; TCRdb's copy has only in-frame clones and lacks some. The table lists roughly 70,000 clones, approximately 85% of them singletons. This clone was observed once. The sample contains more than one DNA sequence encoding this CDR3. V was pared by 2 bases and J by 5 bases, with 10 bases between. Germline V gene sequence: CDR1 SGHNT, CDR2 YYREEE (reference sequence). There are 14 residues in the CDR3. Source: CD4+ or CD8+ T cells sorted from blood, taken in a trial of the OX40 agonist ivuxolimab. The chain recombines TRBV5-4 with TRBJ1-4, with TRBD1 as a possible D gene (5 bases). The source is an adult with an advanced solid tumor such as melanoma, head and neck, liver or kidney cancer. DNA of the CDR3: TGTGCCAGCAGCTTAGGGGAACGCAATGAAAAACTGTTTTTT. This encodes CASSLGERNEKLFF.